The rows below give T cell receptor beta chains drawn from one sample of a study of blood T cell repertoires in COVID-19. The method was immunoSEQ multiplex PCR; TCRdb's version includes in-frame clones alone and lacks a portion of them. This table holds about 26,000 clones, roughly four fifths found once. Sequencing input: peripheral blood. These receptors all come from a human donor in a cohort sampled during active COVID-19. The CDR3 runs from the conserved cysteine through the conserved F or W. Size is stated for part of the rows, as once, few or many counts, or as a class when the clone is expanded.

clone size,J gene,V gene,CDR3 protein
once,TRBJ2-2,TRBV7-2,CASSLVRTSGVGGELFF
NA,TRBJ1-1,TRBV28,CASAKTQVSTEAFF
NA,TRBJ1-1,TRBV5-4,CASSPVIQGNTEAFF
NA,TRBJ2-1,TRBV24-1,CATSDYYSSYNEQFF
once,TRBJ1-1,TRBV23-1,CASRKATGTEAFF
NA,TRBJ2-3,TRBV6-2/TRBV6-3,CASSYGYSSTDTQYF
few,TRBJ1-1,TRBV19,CASRMGGAATEAFF
NA,TRBJ2-1,TRBV6-1,CASSVGEGLLMDEQFF
NA,TRBJ2-2,TRBV7-2,CASSPANTGELFF
NA,TRBJ2-7,TRBV4-3,CASSPGRGYEQYF
NA,TRBJ2-7,TRBV10-2,CASSGEGSGGEQYF
NA,TRBJ2-1,TRBV29-1,CSVPGQAWHEQFF
NA,TRBJ2-1,TRBV5-4,CASVSGGLNEQFF
NA,TRBJ1-5,TRBV2,CASSDPGKGGQPQHF
NA,TRBJ2-1,TRBV4-1,CASSQDRTGVQGNEQFF
NA,TRBJ2-1,TRBV7-9,CASSPGLAGEMSSYNEQFF
NA,TRBJ2-1,TRBV4-3,CASSHKDSFSNEQFF
once,TRBJ2-1,TRBV4-3,CASSQDRGRREDEQFF
NA,TRBJ2-3,TRBV5-5,CASSLAGGAQADTQYF
once,TRBJ2-5,TRBV10-1,CASSGGTGGLDLETQYF
NA,TRBJ2-3,TRBV27,CASSLGDFTDTQYF
NA,TRBJ2-2,TRBV27,CASSGQGVSMTGELFF
NA,TRBJ1-1,TRBV7-2,CASSGRQGNTEAFF
NA,TRBJ2-2,TRBV6-5,CASSLRGTGELFF
NA,TRBJ1-1,TRBV28,CASTQAEGTEAFF
few,TRBJ2-7,TRBV2,CASRSGPGYEQYF
NA,TRBJ1-6,TRBV7-9,CASSPGGYSPLHF
NA,TRBJ1-1,TRBV18,CASSPFDRGWDTEAFF